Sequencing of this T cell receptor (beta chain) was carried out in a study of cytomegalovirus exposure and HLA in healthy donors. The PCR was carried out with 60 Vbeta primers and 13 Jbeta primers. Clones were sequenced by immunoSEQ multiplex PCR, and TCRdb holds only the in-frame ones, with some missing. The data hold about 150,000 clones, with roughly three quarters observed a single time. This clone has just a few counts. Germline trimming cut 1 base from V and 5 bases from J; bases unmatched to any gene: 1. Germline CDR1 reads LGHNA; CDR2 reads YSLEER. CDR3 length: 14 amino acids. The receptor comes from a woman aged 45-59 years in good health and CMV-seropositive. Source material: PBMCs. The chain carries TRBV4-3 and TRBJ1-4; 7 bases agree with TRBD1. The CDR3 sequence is CASSQGQGNEKLFF. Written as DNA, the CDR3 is TGCGCCAGCAGCCAAGGACAGGGAAATGAAAAACTGTTTTTT.